These 20 T cell receptor beta chains were sequenced from one sample in a study of blood T cell repertoires in COVID-19. Measured with immunoSEQ multiplex PCR; TCRdb has only the in-frame clones, and not every one. Of more than 300,000 clones in the sample, about 90% were seen once. Sequencing used peripheral blood. The receptors stem from a man younger than 30 who had recovered from COVID-19.

V usage is TRBV5-4 and J usage is TRBJ2-3; TRBD2 matches 11 bases. Germline V CDR1 and CDR2: SGHNT, YYREEE (reference sequence). With V trimmed by 2 bases and J by 4 bases, 9 bases remained unmatched. The CDR3 is 17 residues long. The CDR3: CASSLISGRDGADTQYF. The CDR3 DNA follows: TGTGCCAGCAGCTTAATTAGCGGGAGGGACGGTGCAGATACGCAGTATTTT. The full variable domain, with the rest looked up from reference TRBV5-4 and TRBJ2-3, is ETGVTQSPTHLIKTRGQQVTLRCSSQSGHNTVSWYQQALGQGPQFIFQYYREEENGRGNFPPRFSGLQFPNYSSELNVNALELDDSALYLCASSLISGRDGADTQYFGPGTRLTVL.

The CDR3, as DNA: TGTGCCAGCAGCTTAGCACTCGGTCTAGCGGGAGAAGATTACGAGCAGTACTTC. Translation: CASSLALGLAGEDYEQYF. V gene TRBV11-2 combines with J gene TRBJ2-7; 10 nucleotides agree with TRBD2. Unmatched junction bases numbered 13, after V lost 1 base and J lost 4 bases. This CDR3 spans 18 amino acids. From germline, CDR1 is SGHAT and CDR2 FQNNGV.

This clone was detected only once. This rearrangement joins TRBV10-1 to TRBJ2-1, with D possibly being TRBD1 (6 bases). From germline, CDR1 is WNHNN and CDR2 SYGVQD (reference sequence). V was clipped by 3 bases and J by 10 bases, with 10 bases between them. The CDR3 loop spans 12 amino acids. Here the CDR3 DNA reads TGCGCCAGCAGTGACCCCGGGACAGAGCAGTTCTTC. It translates to CASSDPGTEQFF.

The chain employs TRBV4-1 and TRBJ2-5; a weak D match, TRBD1 (6 bases). Per the germline V gene, CDR1 is MGHRA and CDR2 is YSYEKL. The CDR3 consists of 14 residues. The V end lost 7 bases, the J end lost 1 base, and 13 bases lay between the germline ends. CDR3 nucleotides: TGCGCCAGCAAGGACAGCCTCACCCAAGAGACCCAGTACTTC. Encoded protein: CASKDSLTQETQYF.

The chain carries TRBV7-3 and TRBJ2-7; D possibly corresponds to TRBD2 (6 bases). Germline CDR1 SGHTA, CDR2 FQGTGA. The CDR3 runs 14 residues. Trimming shortened V by 1 base and J by 6 bases, and 13 bases separated the two germline ends. CDR3 sequence: CASSLRAGPGEQYF. The CDR3 nucleotides read TGTGCCAGCAGCTTAAGGGCGGGGCCTGGCGAGCAGTACTTC.

The chain joins TRBV3-1 (or the pseudogene TRBV3-2) to TRBJ2-7, with D tentatively TRBD2 (5 bases). The V and J ends lost 6 bases and 0 bases respectively, with 9 bases between them. The CDR3 totals 13 residues. Germline CDR1 is LGHDT and CDR2 is YNNKEL (reference sequence). The DNA for the CDR3 is TGTGCCAGCAGTCTAGGGAGCTCCTACGAGCAGTACTTC. It translates to CASSLGSSYEQYF.

This chain connects TRBV18 to TRBJ2-7; D unclear. Trimming took 5 bases from V and 1 from J, leaving 12 bases between them. Germline V gene sequence: CDR1 KGHSH, CDR2 LQKENI. The CDR3 runs 14 residues. The CDR3, as DNA: TGTGCCAGCTCAAAATCCCCTTATTCCTACGAGCAGTACTTC. It yields the protein CASSKSPYSYEQYF. The whole variable domain, remainder taken from reference TRBV18 and TRBJ2-7, is NAGVMQNPRHLVRRRGQEARLRCSPMKGHSHVYWYRQLPEEGLKFMVYLQKENIIDESGMPKERFSAEFPKEGPSILRIQQVVRGDSAAYFCASSKSPYSYEQYFGPGTRLTVT.

Here the CDR3 reads CAWSTGTDTQYF. The CDR3 DNA reads as TGTGCCTGGAGTACAGGGACAGATACGCAGTATTTT. The chain employs TRBV30 and TRBJ2-3; perhaps TRBD1 as D (6 bases). The CDR3 extends over 12 amino acids. V gave up 2 bases and J gave up 3 bases, with 6 bases separating them. CDR1 is GTSNPN and CDR2 is SVGIG in the germline V gene (reference sequence).

The chain joins TRBV14 to TRBJ1-1; a weak D match, TRBD1 (6 bases). There are 14 residues in the CDR3. Germline V lookup: CDR1 SGHDN, CDR2 FVKESK. V was cut by 2 bases and J by 5 bases, with 12 bases left in between. The CDR3 coding sequence is TGTGCCAGCAGCCAACAAACAGGGTCGACTGAAGCTTTCTTT. It codes for CASSQQTGSTEAFF.

This clone was seen once. This chain joins TRBV21-1 and TRBJ2-7; TRBD1, as called in the table, went unchecked against the DNA. TRBV21-1 corresponds to a pseudogene. CDR3 length equals 15 residues. As DNA, the CDR3 is TGTGCCAGCAGCAAAGGAGGGGGCAGTTCCTACGAGCAGTACTTC. Translation: CASSKGGGSSYEQYF.

The chain couples TRBV19 to TRBJ2-3, with 9 bases fitting TRBD1. Germline V gene data show CDR1 as LNHDA and CDR2 as SQIVND (reference sequence). The ends lost 1 base at V and 6 bases at J; junction bases unmatched: 11. This CDR3 has 17 amino acids. The CDR3 protein is CASSIGLPGQGSDTQYF. The CDR3 DNA reads as TGTGCCAGTAGTATAGGGCTTCCGGGACAGGGATCGGATACGCAGTATTTT.

This clone has only one observation. The V call is TRBV18, the J call TRBJ2-1; 7 bases match TRBD1. The germline CDR1 and CDR2 sequences are KGHSH and LQKENI. The CDR3 loop spans 14 amino acids. Losses at the gene ends were 2 bases for V and 10 bases for J; bases not matched to a gene: 8. Written as DNA, the CDR3 is TGTGCCAGCTCACCATTCGACCGGGACAGCGAGCAGTTCTTC. The encoded protein is CASSPFDRDSEQFF.

This chain connects TRBV3-1 (or the pseudogene TRBV3-2) to TRBJ2-1; D gene unclear. V lost 1 base, J lost 3 bases, and 7 bases lay in between. This CDR3 has 14 amino acids. The V gene's germline CDR1 is LGHDT and CDR2 YNNKEL (reference sequence). The CDR3 DNA reads TGTGCCAGCAGCCAAGGGGCTAACTACAATGAGCAGTTCTTC. It specifies CASSQGANYNEQFF.

V usage is TRBV30 and J usage is TRBJ1-6; D gene uncertain. CDR1 and CDR2 from the germline V gene are GTSNPN and SVGIG (reference sequence). Deletions cut 3 bases from V and 8 bases from J, with 17 bases between. CDR3 length: 15 residues. The CDR3 region is CAWSPRGLGYSPLHF. CDR3 DNA: TGTGCCTGGAGCCCTCGGGGTTTGGGATATTCACCCCTCCACTTT.

Written as DNA, the CDR3 is TGTGCCAGCAGCCAAACAGGGCCAGAGACCCAGTACTTC. Translation: CASSQTGPETQYF. The V and J genes are TRBV3-1 (or the pseudogene TRBV3-2) and TRBJ2-5; possibly TRBD1 for D (6 bases). From germline, CDR1 is LGHDT and CDR2 YNNKEL (reference sequence). This CDR3 contains 13 residues. Trimming shortened V by 2 bases and J by 4 bases, and 8 bases separated the two germline ends.

This rearrangement joins TRBV27 to TRBJ2-1; 9 nucleotides line up with TRBD1. Trimming took 7 bases from V and 8 from J; bases not matched to a gene: 21. CDR1 and CDR2 from the germline V gene are MNHEY and SMNVEV (reference sequence). CDR3 length: 18 amino acids. CDR3 sequence reads: CASTSLGTRDREWHEQFF. Written as DNA, the CDR3 is TGTGCCAGCACCAGTTTGGGTACCAGGGACAGGGAGTGGCATGAGCAGTTCTTC.

This clone was counted only a few times. The chain links TRBV9 to TRBJ1-5, with a tentative D call TRBD1 (6 bases). CDR3 length equals 15 residues. V gave up 4 bases and J gave up 7 bases, with 18 bases separating them. From germline, CDR1 is SGDLS and CDR2 YYNGEE. CDR3 nucleotides: TGTGCCAGCAGCCTGGGGCAGGGGCGTAACCAGCCCCAGCATTTT. Translating it yields CASSLGQGRNQPQHF.

V gene TRBV6-1 combines with J gene TRBJ1-5, with D uncertain. Trimming pared 3 bases from V and 0 bases from J, leaving 9 bases between. CDR3 size: 15 residues. The germline V gene encodes CDR1 MNHNS and CDR2 SASEGT. The CDR3 is CASSESSYSNQPQHF. CDR3 nucleotide sequence: TGTGCCAGCAGTGAGTCTTCTTATAGCAATCAGCCCCAGCATTTT.

The V call is TRBV9, the J call TRBJ1-1, with TRBD1 as a possible D gene (6 bases). CDR1 and CDR2 from the germline V gene are SGDLS and YYNGEE. The CDR3 consists of 14 residues. Between the trimmed V and J ends, which lost 9 bases and 1 base, there was a span of 16 bases. CDR3 DNA sequence: TGTGCCACGGCCCAGGGGCCGGGGAACACTGAAGCTTTCTTT. It encodes CATAQGPGNTEAFF.

V and J are TRBV6-1 and TRBJ1-4, with D uncertain. The CDR3 extends over 15 amino acids. V lost 0 bases to trimming and J lost 6 bases, with 11 bases between them. Germline CDR1 MNHNS, CDR2 SASEGT. The chain's CDR3 is CASSEASPRYEKLFF. The DNA of the CDR3 is TGTGCCAGCAGTGAAGCTTCACCCCGGTATGAAAAACTGTTTTTT.